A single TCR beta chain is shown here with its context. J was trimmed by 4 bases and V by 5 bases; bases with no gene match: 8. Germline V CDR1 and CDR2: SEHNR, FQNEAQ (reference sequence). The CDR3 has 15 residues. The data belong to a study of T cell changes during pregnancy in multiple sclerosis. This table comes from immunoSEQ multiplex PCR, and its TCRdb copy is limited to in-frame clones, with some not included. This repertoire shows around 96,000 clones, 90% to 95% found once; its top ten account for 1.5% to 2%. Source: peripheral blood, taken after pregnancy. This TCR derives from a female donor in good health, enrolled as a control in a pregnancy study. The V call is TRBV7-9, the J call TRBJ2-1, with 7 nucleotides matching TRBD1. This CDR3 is CASSGSTGFYNEQFF. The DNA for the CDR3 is TGTGCCAGCAGCGGATCGACAGGGTTTTACAATGAGCAGTTCTTC.